This T cell receptor (beta chain) was sequenced for a study of blood T cell repertoires in COVID-19. Study background: Sites across the United States, Italy and Spain contributed samples from acute and convalescent COVID-19. In each case, the material was cDNA or gDNA derived from T cells, B-cell-depleted T cells, or PBMCs.

Trimming removed 4 bases from V and 7 bases from J, with 8 bases in between. Germline V lookup: CDR1 SGHDN, CDR2 FVKESK. This CDR3 contains 13 residues. The authors' processing: Cell counts per sample came from amplifying reference gene primers. The protocol was immunoSEQ multiplex PCR, while the TCRdb copy is restricted to in-frame clones and leaves out a portion. For V, J and clone size, that table is used; D and trimming come from the DNA. Of some 670,000 clones in the sample, 75% to 90% were seen once. The receptor was isolated from a woman aged 18-30 years with acute or convalescent COVID-19. The gene calls are TRBV14 and TRBJ1-6; D is perhaps TRBD1 (6 bases). The sample comprised peripheral blood. CDR3 DNA sequence: TGTGCCAGCAGCCTCCAGGGGAATTCACCCCTCCACTTT. This codes for CASSLQGNSPLHF.